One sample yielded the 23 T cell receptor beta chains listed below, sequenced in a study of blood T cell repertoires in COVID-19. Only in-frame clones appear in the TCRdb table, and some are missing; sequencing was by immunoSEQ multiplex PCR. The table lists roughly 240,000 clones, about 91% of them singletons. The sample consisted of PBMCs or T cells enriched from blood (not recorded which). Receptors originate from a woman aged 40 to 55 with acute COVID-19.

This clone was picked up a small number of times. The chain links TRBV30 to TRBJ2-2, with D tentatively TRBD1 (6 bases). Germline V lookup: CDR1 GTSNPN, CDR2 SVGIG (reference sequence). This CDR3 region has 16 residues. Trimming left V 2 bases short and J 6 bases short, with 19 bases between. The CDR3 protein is CAWSRRGRMEPGELFF. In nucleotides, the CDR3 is TGTGCCTGGAGTCGCAGGGGACGCATGGAACCCGGGGAGCTGTTTTTT. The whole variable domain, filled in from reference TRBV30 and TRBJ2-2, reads SQTIHQWPATLVQPVGSPLSLECTVEGTSNPNLYWYRQAAGRGLQLLFYSVGIGQISSEVPQNLSASRPQDRQFILSSKKLLLSDSGFYLCAWSRRGRMEPGELFFGEGSRLTVL.

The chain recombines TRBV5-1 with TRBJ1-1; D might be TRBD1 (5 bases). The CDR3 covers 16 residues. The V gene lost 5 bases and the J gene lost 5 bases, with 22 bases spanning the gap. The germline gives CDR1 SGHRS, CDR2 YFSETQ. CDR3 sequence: CASSGGDRRGRTEAFF. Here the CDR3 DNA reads TGCGCCAGCAGTGGGGGGGACCGCCGTGGAAGGACTGAAGCTTTCTTT.

This CDR3 reads CASSYSGVQGNIQYF. The CDR3 DNA sequence: TGTGCCAGCAGTTACTCCGGGGTCCAAGGGAACATTCAGTACTTC. The genes are TRBV6-2 or TRBV6-3 and TRBJ2-4; D possibly corresponds to TRBD2 (5 bases). V lost 0 bases to trimming and J lost 7 bases, with 13 bases between them. The CDR3 sequence is 15 residues long. Germline V gene sequence: CDR1 MNHEY, CDR2 SVGEGT.

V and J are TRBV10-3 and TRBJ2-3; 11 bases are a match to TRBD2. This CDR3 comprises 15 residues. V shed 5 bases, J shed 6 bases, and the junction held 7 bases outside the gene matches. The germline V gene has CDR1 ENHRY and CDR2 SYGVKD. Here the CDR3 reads CAISPTSGVDDTQYF. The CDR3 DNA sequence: TGTGCCATCAGTCCGACTAGCGGGGTGGACGATACGCAGTATTTT.

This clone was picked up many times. CDR3 sequence (DNA): TGTGCCAGCAGTCCCGGACTAGCGGGGGGGAGGGAGACCCAGTACTTC. Residues: CASSPGLAGGRETQYF. This chain connects TRBV6-2 or TRBV6-3 to TRBJ2-5, with 15 bases identical to TRBD2. The CDR3 is 16 amino acids. The germline V gene has CDR1 MNHEY and CDR2 SVGEGT. With 5 bases clipped from V and 5 bases from J, the junction kept 6 bases outside the gene matches.

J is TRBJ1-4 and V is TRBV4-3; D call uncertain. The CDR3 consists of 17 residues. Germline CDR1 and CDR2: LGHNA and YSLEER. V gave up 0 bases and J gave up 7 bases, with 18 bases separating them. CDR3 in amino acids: CASSQDRRGLDGEKLFF. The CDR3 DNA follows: TGCGCCAGCAGCCAAGATCGGAGAGGGTTGGATGGTGAAAAACTGTTTTTT.

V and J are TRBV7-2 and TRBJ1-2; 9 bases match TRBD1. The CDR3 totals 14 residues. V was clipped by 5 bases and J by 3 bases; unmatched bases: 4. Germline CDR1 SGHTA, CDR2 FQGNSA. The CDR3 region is CASSQRTGDYGYTF. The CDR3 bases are TGTGCCAGCAGCCAACGGACAGGGGACTATGGCTACACCTTC.

The CDR3 here is CASSQEAGENTEAFF. CDR3 bases: TGCGCCAGCAGCCAAGAGGCGGGGGAGAACACTGAAGCTTTCTTT. This sequence joins TRBV4-1 and TRBJ1-1; possible D gene TRBD1, 5 bases. Germline assignment: CDR1 MGHRA and CDR2 YSYEKL. V lost 0 bases, J lost 1 base, and 9 bases lay in between. The CDR3 is made up of 15 amino acids.

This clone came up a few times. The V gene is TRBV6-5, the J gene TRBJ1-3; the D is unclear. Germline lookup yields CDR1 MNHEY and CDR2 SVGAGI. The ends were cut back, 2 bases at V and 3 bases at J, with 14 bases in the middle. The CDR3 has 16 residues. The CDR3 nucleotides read TGTGCCAGCAGTTACGCGAGGGCTAGTAGTGGAAACACCATATATTTT. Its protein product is CASSYARASSGNTIYF.

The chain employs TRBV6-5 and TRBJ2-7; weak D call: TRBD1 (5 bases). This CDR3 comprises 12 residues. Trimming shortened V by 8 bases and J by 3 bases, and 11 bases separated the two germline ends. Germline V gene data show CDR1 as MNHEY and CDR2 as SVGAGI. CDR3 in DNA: TGTGCCAGCCCGCGTGACAGCTACGAGCAGTACTTC. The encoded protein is CASPRDSYEQYF.

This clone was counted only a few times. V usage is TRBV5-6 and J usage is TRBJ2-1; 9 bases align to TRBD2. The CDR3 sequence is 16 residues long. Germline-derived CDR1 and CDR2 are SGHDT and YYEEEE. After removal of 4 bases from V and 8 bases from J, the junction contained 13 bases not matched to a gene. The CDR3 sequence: CASSPREGPTLHEQFF. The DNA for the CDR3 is TGTGCCAGCAGCCCGCGGGAGGGGCCCACCCTCCATGAGCAGTTCTTC.

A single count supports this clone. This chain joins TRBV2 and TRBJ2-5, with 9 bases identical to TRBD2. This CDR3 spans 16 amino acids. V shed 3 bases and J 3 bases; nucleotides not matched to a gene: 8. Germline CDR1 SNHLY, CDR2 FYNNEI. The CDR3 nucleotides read TGTGCCAGCAGTGACGGGATAGCGGGGGAAAAAGAGACCCAGTACTTC. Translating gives CASSDGIAGEKETQYF.

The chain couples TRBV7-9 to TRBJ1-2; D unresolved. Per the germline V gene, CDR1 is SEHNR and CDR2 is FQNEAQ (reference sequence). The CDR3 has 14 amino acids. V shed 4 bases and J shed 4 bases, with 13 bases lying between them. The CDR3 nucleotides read TGTGCCAGCAGCTCCGCCCCGGGGTTCTATGGCTACACCTTC. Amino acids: CASSSAPGFYGYTF.

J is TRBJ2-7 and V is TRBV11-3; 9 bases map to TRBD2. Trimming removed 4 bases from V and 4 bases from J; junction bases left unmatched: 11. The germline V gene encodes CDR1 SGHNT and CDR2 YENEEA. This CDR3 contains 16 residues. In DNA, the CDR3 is TGTGCCAGCAGCTGTATTATGGCGGGGGGGCCATACGAGCAGTACTTC. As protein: CASSCIMAGGPYEQYF. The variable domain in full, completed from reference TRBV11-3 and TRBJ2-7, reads EAGVVQSPRYKIIEKKQPVAFWCNPISGHNTLYWYLQNLGQGPELLIRYENEEAVDDSQLPKDRFSAERLKGVDSTLKIQPAELGDSAVYLCASSCIMAGGPYEQYFGPGTRLTVT.

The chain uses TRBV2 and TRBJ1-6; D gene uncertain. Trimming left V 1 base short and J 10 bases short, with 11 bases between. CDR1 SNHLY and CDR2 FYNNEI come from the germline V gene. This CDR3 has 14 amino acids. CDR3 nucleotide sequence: TGTGCCAGCAGTGAAGGTGAGGGTTGGTCACCCCTCCACTTT. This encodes CASSEGEGWSPLHF. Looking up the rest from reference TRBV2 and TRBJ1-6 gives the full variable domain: EPEVTQTPSHQVTQMGQEVILRCVPISNHLYFYWYRQILGQKVEFLVSFYNNEISEKSEIFDDQFSVERPDGSNFTLKIRSTKLEDSAMYFCASSEGEGWSPLHFGNGTRLTVT.

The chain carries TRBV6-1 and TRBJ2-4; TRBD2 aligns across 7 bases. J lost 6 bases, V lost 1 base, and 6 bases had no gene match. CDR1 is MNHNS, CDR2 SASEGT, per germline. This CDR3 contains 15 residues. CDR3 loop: CASSEVGTGGNIQYF. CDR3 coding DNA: TGTGCCAGCAGTGAAGTGGGTACGGGGGGAAACATTCAGTACTTC.

For the CDR3, the DNA is TGTGCCAGCAGTTTAAGACTAGGGGACACCGGGGAGCTGTTTTTT. This gives the protein CASSLRLGDTGELFF. This chain connects TRBV6-2 or TRBV6-3 to TRBJ2-2, with D maybe TRBD2 (6 bases). Deletions cut 4 bases from V and 3 bases from J, with 12 bases between. This CDR3 spans 15 amino acids. Per germline, CDR1 MNHEY and CDR2 SVGEGT.

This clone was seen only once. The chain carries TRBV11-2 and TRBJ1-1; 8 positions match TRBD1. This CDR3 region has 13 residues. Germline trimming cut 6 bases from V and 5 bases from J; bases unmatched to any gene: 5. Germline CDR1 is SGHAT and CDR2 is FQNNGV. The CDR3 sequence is CASRGQAKTEAFF. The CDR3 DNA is TGTGCCAGCAGGGGACAGGCGAAAACTGAAGCTTTCTTT.

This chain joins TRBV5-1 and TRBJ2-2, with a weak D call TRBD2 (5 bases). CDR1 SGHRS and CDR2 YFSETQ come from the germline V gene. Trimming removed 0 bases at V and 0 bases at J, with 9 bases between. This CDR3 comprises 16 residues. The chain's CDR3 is CASSLVGIANTGELFF. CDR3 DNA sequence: TGCGCCAGCAGCTTGGTCGGGATCGCGAACACCGGGGAGCTGTTTTTT.

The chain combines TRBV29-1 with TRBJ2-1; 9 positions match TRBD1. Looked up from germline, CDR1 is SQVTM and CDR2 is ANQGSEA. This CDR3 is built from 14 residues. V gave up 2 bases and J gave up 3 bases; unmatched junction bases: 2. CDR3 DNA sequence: TGCAGCGTTGAAAGGGGACAGGGCTACAATGAGCAGTTCTTC. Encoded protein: CSVERGQGYNEQFF.

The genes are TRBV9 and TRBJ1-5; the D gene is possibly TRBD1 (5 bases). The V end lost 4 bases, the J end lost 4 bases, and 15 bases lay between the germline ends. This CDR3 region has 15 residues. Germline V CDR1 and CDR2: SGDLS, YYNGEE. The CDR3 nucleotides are TGTGCCAGCAGCTTCACTGGGGCACCTAATCAGCCCCAGCATTTT. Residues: CASSFTGAPNQPQHF. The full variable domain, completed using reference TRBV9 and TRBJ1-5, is DSGVTQTPKHLITATGQRVTLRCSPRSGDLSVYWYQQSLDQGLQFLIQYYNGEERAKGNILERFSAQQFPDLHSELNLSSLELGDSALYFCASSFTGAPNQPQHFGDGTRLSIL.

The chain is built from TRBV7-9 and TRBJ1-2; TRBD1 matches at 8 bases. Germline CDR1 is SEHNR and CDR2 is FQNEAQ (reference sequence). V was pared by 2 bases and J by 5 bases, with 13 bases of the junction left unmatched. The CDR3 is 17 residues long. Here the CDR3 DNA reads TGTGCCAGCAGCTTATACCGGAGCAGGGGGCCAAAATATGGCTACACCTTC. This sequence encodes CASSLYRSRGPKYGYTF.

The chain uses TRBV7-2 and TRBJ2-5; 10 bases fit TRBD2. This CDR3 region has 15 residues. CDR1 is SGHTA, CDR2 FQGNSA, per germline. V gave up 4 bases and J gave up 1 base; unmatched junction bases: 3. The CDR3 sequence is CASSWSGGVQETQYF. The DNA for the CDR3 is TGTGCCAGCAGCTGGAGCGGGGGGGTCCAAGAGACCCAGTACTTC.